Following are 30 T cell receptor beta chains from one sample sequenced in a study of blood T cell repertoires in COVID-19. The assay was immunoSEQ multiplex PCR, and TCRdb's table has in-frame clones only and misses some. The table records over 80,000 clones, around 79% of them present only once. Sequencing input: peripheral blood. The receptors originated from a woman older than 75 with active or convalescent COVID-19.

The genes are TRBV7-9 and TRBJ2-7; D gene unclear. CDR1 and CDR2 (germline): SEHNR, FQNEAQ (reference sequence). V shed 4 bases and J shed 0 bases, with 10 bases lying between them. The CDR3 extends over 14 amino acids. The CDR3 nucleotides read TGTGCCAGCAGCTCTGATGGGCCCTCCTACGAGCAGTACTTC. Translated: CASSSDGPSYEQYF.

The V call is TRBV10-3, the J call TRBJ1-3; D perhaps matches TRBD1 (5 bases). Germline loops: CDR1 ENHRY, CDR2 SYGVKD. Trimming shortened V by 11 bases and J by 0 bases, and 14 bases separated the two germline ends. This CDR3 is 14 amino acids long. The CDR3 sequence: CASQDTRSGNTIYF. Written as DNA, the CDR3 is TGTGCCTCTCAGGACACACGCTCTGGAAACACCATATATTTT.

The chain has TRBV2 and TRBJ2-1, with D perhaps matching TRBD2 (6 bases). The CDR3 runs 15 residues. V dropped 4 bases and J dropped 5 bases, with 15 bases sitting between them. The germline V gene has CDR1 SNHLY and CDR2 FYNNEI. CDR3 coding DNA: TGTGCCAGCAGTGCGGTCCTAGCGATAAACAATGAGCAGTTCTTC. Translation gives CASSAVLAINNEQFF.

This chain connects TRBV20-1 to TRBJ2-3, with 7 bases fitting TRBD2. Germline V gives CDR1 DFQATT, CDR2 SNEGSKA (reference sequence). The CDR3 is 13 amino acids. With 3 bases clipped from V and 6 bases from J, the junction kept 6 bases outside the gene matches. This CDR3 is CSASREGGDTQYF. The CDR3 DNA reads TGCAGTGCTAGTAGGGAGGGCGGTGATACGCAGTATTTT.

This chain uses TRBV9 with TRBJ2-2; maybe TRBD2 (5 bases). The V and J ends lost 2 bases and 5 bases respectively, with 13 bases between them. CDR3 length: 15 residues. The germline V gene has CDR1 SGDLS and CDR2 YYNGEE. The CDR3 region is CASSVLEGETGELFF. CDR3 bases: TGTGCCAGCAGCGTTCTTGAGGGAGAAACCGGGGAGCTGTTTTTT.

This clone showed up just a few times. V usage is TRBV28 and J usage is TRBJ2-7, with D possibly TRBD2 on 6 matching bases. CDR3 length: 17 residues. Trimming shortened V by 3 bases and J by 2 bases, and 20 bases separated the two germline ends. Looked up from germline, CDR1 is MDHEN and CDR2 is SYDVKM. CDR3 sequence: CASSFAPRWDSTYEQYF. The CDR3 DNA sequence: TGTGCCAGCAGTTTCGCGCCCCGATGGGACTCCACCTACGAGCAGTACTTC.

The sample holds a few counts of this clone. The gene calls are TRBV7-9 and TRBJ2-3; 8 bases agree with TRBD2. The CDR3 sequence is 17 residues long. Trimming cost V 2 bases and J 6 bases; bases outside gene matches: 13. Germline assignment: CDR1 SEHNR and CDR2 FQNEAQ (reference sequence). The CDR3 DNA is TGTGCCAGCAGCTTAAATAAGGTAAGCGGGAGAGGGGATACGCAGTATTTT. This sequence encodes CASSLNKVSGRGDTQYF.

The gene calls are TRBV19 and TRBJ1-2; 9 nucleotides agree with TRBD1. The germline V gene encodes CDR1 LNHDA and CDR2 SQIVND (reference sequence). V shed 5 bases, J shed 6 bases, and the junction held 4 bases outside the gene matches. The CDR3 length is 13 residues. The CDR3 sequence: CASSWTGENGYTF. CDR3 sequence (DNA): TGTGCCAGTAGTTGGACAGGGGAAAATGGCTACACCTTC.

This clone came up a few times. The chain joins TRBV11-2 to TRBJ1-1, with TRBD1 matching 9 bases. J lost 4 bases, V lost 5 bases, and 2 bases had no gene match. Germline V CDR1 and CDR2: SGHAT, FQNNGV. CDR3 length: 13 residues. DNA for the CDR3: TGTGCCAGCAGCGGGACAGGGAGCACTGAAGCTTTCTTT. Its translation: CASSGTGSTEAFF. Full variable domain (outside the CDR3, taken from reference TRBV11-2 and TRBJ1-1): EAGVAQSPRYKIIEKRQSVAFWCNPISGHATLYWYQQILGQGPKLLIQFQNNGVVDDSQLPKDRFSAERLKGVDSTLKIQPAKLEDSAVYLCASSGTGSTEAFFGQGTRLTVV.

The chain couples TRBV7-3 to TRBJ2-1; D is undetermined. V was trimmed by 1 base and J by 5 bases, leaving 6 bases between them. This CDR3 spans 13 amino acids. CDR1 and CDR2 (germline): SGHTA, FQGTGA. The CDR3 protein is CASSLNYNNEQFF. CDR3 coding DNA: TGTGCCAGCAGCTTAAATTATAACAATGAGCAGTTCTTC.

The chain carries TRBV11-2 and TRBJ2-2; 12 nucleotides line up with TRBD2. The CDR3 runs to 16 residues. The V gene's germline CDR1 is SGHAT and CDR2 FQNNGV. The junction had 3 bases not matched to a gene; V was cut back by 5 bases and J by 2 bases. CDR3 loop: CASSRGLAGNTGELFF. The DNA of the CDR3 is TGTGCCAGCAGCAGAGGACTAGCGGGAAACACCGGGGAGCTGTTTTTT.

By share of the sample, this clone is large (0.1 to 1%). The V call is TRBV19, the J call TRBJ2-2; D not resolved. CDR3 length: 12 amino acids. CDR1 LNHDA and CDR2 SQIVND come from the germline V gene (reference sequence). Trimming pared 10 bases from V and 4 bases from J, leaving 10 bases between. The CDR3 here is CATDIPTGELFF. In DNA, the CDR3 is TGTGCCACCGACATCCCCACCGGGGAGCTGTTTTTT.

V usage is TRBV19 and J usage is TRBJ2-1, with TRBD2 matching 10 bases. This CDR3 contains 16 residues. CDR1 is LNHDA and CDR2 is SQIVND in the germline V gene (reference sequence). The ends lost 5 bases at V and 4 bases at J; junction bases unmatched: 8. CDR3 sequence (DNA): TGTGCCAGTAGTTTCGGACTAGCGGCCGTTTACAATGAGCAGTTCTTC. It translates to CASSFGLAAVYNEQFF.

The gene calls are TRBV29-1 and TRBJ2-1, with D hard to call. Germline V gives CDR1 SQVTM, CDR2 ANQGSEA. The CDR3 spans 14 residues. V lost 3 bases and J 9 bases, leaving 18 bases between the germline ends. CDR3 DNA sequence: TGCAGCGTTGAGAAGTCAGGTCTCACAACTGAGCAGTTCTTC. This codes for CSVEKSGLTTEQFF.

The J gene is TRBJ2-7, the V gene TRBV10-1, with 8 positions matching TRBD1. Trimming took 10 bases from V and 6 from J; bases not matched to a gene: 17. This CDR3 has 15 amino acids. Germline CDR1 is WNHNN and CDR2 is SYGVQD (reference sequence). The CDR3 sequence is CATSPDGTGFAEQYF. The CDR3 DNA is TGCGCCACCTCACCCGATGGGACAGGCTTTGCCGAGCAGTACTTC.

This chain links TRBV18 with TRBJ2-5; 15 bases are a match to TRBD2. Looked up from germline, CDR1 is KGHSH and CDR2 is LQKENI. V lost 5 bases, J lost 6 bases, and 10 bases stayed unmatched. This CDR3 spans 17 amino acids. The CDR3 DNA reads TGTGCCAGCTCAAGGACTAGCGGGAGGGGAGAGATGAAGACCCAGTACTTC. Protein product: CASSRTSGRGEMKTQYF.

The chain uses TRBV11-2 and TRBJ2-5, with TRBD2 identical over 12 bases. The germline gives CDR1 SGHAT, CDR2 FQNNGV. This CDR3 region has 17 residues. Losses at the gene ends were 0 bases for V and 8 bases for J; bases not matched to a gene: 10. The CDR3 here is CASSLDWASGRVDTQYF. The CDR3, as DNA: TGTGCCAGCAGCTTAGATTGGGCTAGCGGGAGGGTCGATACCCAGTACTTC.

This rearrangement joins TRBV2 to TRBJ2-7; possible D gene TRBD1, 6 bases. CDR3 size: 14 residues. Trimming took off 3 bases at V and 0 bases at J, with 9 bases between the two ends. CDR1 and CDR2 (germline): SNHLY, FYNNEI. The CDR3 spells CASSDQGSSYEQYF. In DNA form, the CDR3 reads TGTGCCAGCAGTGACCAGGGGAGCTCCTACGAGCAGTACTTC.

This clone was observed a single time. The chain couples TRBV6-5 to TRBJ2-3, with D possibly matching TRBD1 (5 bases). Germline V gives CDR1 MNHEY, CDR2 SVGAGI. The CDR3 length is 15 residues. V lost 4 bases, J lost 2 bases, and 13 bases lay in between. The CDR3 DNA reads TGTGCCAGCAGTTTCGCAGGGTCATACACAGATACGCAGTATTTT. It codes for CASSFAGSYTDTQYF.

This clone was observed a single time. V gene TRBV27 combines with J gene TRBJ1-2; 9 bases are a match to TRBD1. The CDR3 is 14 residues long. Germline CDR1 reads MNHEY; CDR2 reads SMNVEV (reference sequence). The V and J ends lost 5 bases and 4 bases, in that order; junction bases with no gene match: 5. The CDR3 nucleotides are TGTGCCAGCAGTGGGACAGGGTCCTCCTATGGCTACACCTTC. Its protein is CASSGTGSSYGYTF.

The rearrangement links TRBV29-1 to TRBJ2-2; D is unresolved. The CDR3 consists of 14 residues. V shed 4 bases and J shed 1 base, with 10 bases lying between them. Germline CDR1 reads SQVTM; CDR2 reads ANQGSEA. The CDR3 is CSVGLLGNTGELFF. The CDR3, as DNA: TGCAGCGTTGGTTTACTCGGGAACACCGGGGAGCTGTTTTTT.

This clone showed up just a few times. This sample also contains other DNA sequences that code for the same CDR3. The chain links TRBV28 to TRBJ2-7; a possible D gene is TRBD2 (5 bases). This CDR3 is 12 amino acids long. CDR1 and CDR2 from the germline V gene are MDHEN and SYDVKM. V was pared by 2 bases and J by 6 bases, with 8 bases between. The CDR3 here is CASSLLAGEQYF. The CDR3 DNA sequence: TGTGCCAGCAGTTTACTAGCTGGCGAGCAGTACTTC.

The V and J genes are TRBV4-2 and TRBJ1-4; 7 positions agree with TRBD1. The CDR3 is made up of 17 amino acids. Germline CDR1 and CDR2: LGHNA and YNFKEQ. J was trimmed by 2 bases and V by 0 bases; bases with no gene match: 6. CDR3 nucleotides: TGTGCCAGCAGCCAAGATCCCCTCAGGGGGACTAATGAAAAACTGTTTTTT. Translating it yields CASSQDPLRGTNEKLFF.

The J gene is TRBJ2-5, the V gene TRBV5-1; TRBD2 is a possible D gene (5 bases). The germline V and J ends were trimmed by 2 bases and 2 bases, with 13 bases remaining between them. From germline, CDR1 is SGHRS and CDR2 YFSETQ. CDR3 size: 15 residues. This chain's CDR3 is CASSFGNQVQETQYF. Written as DNA, the CDR3 is TGCGCCAGCAGCTTCGGGAACCAGGTACAAGAGACCCAGTACTTC.

The J gene is TRBJ2-3, the V gene TRBV27; 8 bases are a match to TRBD2. Germline V gene data show CDR1 as MNHEY and CDR2 as SMNVEV (reference sequence). The CDR3 runs to 20 residues. V gave up 4 bases and J gave up 0 bases; unmatched junction bases: 18. CDR3 sequence: CASSYLGVGRERGSTDTQYF. Here the CDR3 DNA reads TGTGCCAGCAGTTATCTGGGGGTAGGGCGAGAGCGGGGGAGCACAGATACGCAGTATTTT.

V is TRBV6-2 or TRBV6-3 and J is TRBJ2-2; 12 nucleotides agree with TRBD2. Trimming at V came to 5 bases and at J to 3 bases, leaving 1 base not matched to a gene. Per the germline V gene, CDR1 is MNHEY and CDR2 is SVGEGT. The CDR3 has 15 amino acids. This CDR3 is CASSRLAGDTGELFF. The CDR3, as DNA: TGTGCCAGCAGTCGACTAGCGGGAGACACCGGGGAGCTGTTTTTT.

This clone appeared a few times. V and J are TRBV14 and TRBJ2-5, with 12 bases identical to TRBD2. Trimming at V came to 5 bases and at J to 3 bases, leaving 4 bases not matched to a gene. CDR1 and CDR2 from the germline V gene are SGHDN and FVKESK. The length of the CDR3 is 15 residues. Here the CDR3 reads CASSYRLAGEETQYF. CDR3 bases: TGTGCCAGCAGCTACCGACTAGCGGGAGAAGAGACCCAGTACTTC.

The V and J genes are TRBV7-2 and TRBJ1-5; the D gene is possibly TRBD1 (6 bases). Trimming pared 1 base from V and 5 bases from J, leaving 12 bases between. The CDR3 length is 15 residues. Germline CDR1 SGHTA, CDR2 FQGNSA. This chain's CDR3 is CASSLEGGEDQPQHF. CDR3 coding DNA: TGTGCCAGCAGCTTAGAGGGGGGGGAGGATCAGCCCCAGCATTTT.

This clone was counted once. The chain joins TRBV6-5 to TRBJ2-7; D is perhaps TRBD1 (6 bases). The germline V gene has CDR1 MNHEY and CDR2 SVGAGI. The V end lost 6 bases, the J end lost 2 bases, and 14 bases lay between the germline ends. The CDR3 sequence is 14 residues long. Written as DNA, the CDR3 is TGTGCCAGCAGACCACAGGGCCTCCCCTACGAGCAGTACTTC. Translating gives CASRPQGLPYEQYF.

This clone was observed once. The J gene is TRBJ1-2, the V gene TRBV6-5; possible D gene TRBD1, 6 bases. The CDR3 contains 14 residues. Germline loops: CDR1 MNHEY, CDR2 SVGAGI. V was trimmed by 7 bases and J by 3 bases, leaving 15 bases between them. The chain's CDR3 is CASTRTGPHYGYTF. CDR3 in DNA: TGTGCCAGCACCCGAACAGGGCCCCACTATGGCTACACCTTC.